This paragraph reports one T cell receptor (beta chain). This entry is derived from a study of T cell changes during pregnancy in multiple sclerosis. Sequenced by immunoSEQ multiplex PCR; TCRdb stores in-frame clones only, minus some. The sample yields tens of thousands of clones, about 91% seen once. V lost 0 bases and J lost 9; bases outside the gene matches: 10. Germline CDR1 reads SGHDT; CDR2 reads YYEEEE. The CDR3 has 16 amino acids. The chain couples TRBV5-6 to TRBJ2-1; 9 positions agree with TRBD2. The sequence was obtained from a female donor with multiple sclerosis, enrolled in a pregnancy study. The starting material was peripheral blood, obtained in the first trimester of pregnancy. The CDR3 is CASSLANSGSGSEQFF. For the CDR3, the DNA is TGTGCCAGCAGCTTGGCCAATAGCGGGAGTGGAAGTGAGCAGTTCTTC.